The 2 T cell receptor beta chains given below trace back to one sample, sequenced in a study of monozygotic twins with inflammatory bowel disease. From its re-call of the 5' RACE reads, TCRdb lists each CDR3 protein once, without DNA. The sample has around 410,000 distinct CDR3 sequences; the top ten hold approximately 2.3%. Sequenced material: blood. The origin of the receptors is a human donor with ulcerative colitis or Crohn's disease, or a healthy co-twin of an affected twin (not recorded which).

The chain uses TRBV25-1 and TRBJ2-7; TCRdb's D gene call, TRBD1, goes unchecked for lack of DNA. Germline V gene data show CDR1 as MGHDK and CDR2 as SYGVNS. This CDR3 comprises 16 residues. This chain's CDR3 is CASSASTGQGPLEQYF.

V usage is TRBV28 and J usage is TRBJ2-7; with no DNA, the TCRdb D assignment of TRBD1 cannot be verified. In germline, CDR1 is MDHEN, CDR2 SYDVKM. This CDR3 has 17 residues. This CDR3 is CASLSRGPRSPTYEQYF.